The 20 T cell receptor beta chains presented below share a single source sample, sequenced in a study of blood T cell repertoires in COVID-19. The repertoire was sequenced with immunoSEQ multiplex PCR; TCRdb's copy has only in-frame clones and lacks some. The table includes about 220,000 clones, 90% detected once. The sequencing input was PBMCs or T cells enriched from blood (not recorded which). The receptors were gathered from a man younger than 45 who had been exposed to COVID-19.

This clone was recorded a few times. The chain joins TRBV29-1 to TRBJ1-1, with a possible D match to TRBD1 (6 bases). Trimming pared 7 bases from V and 0 bases from J, leaving 12 bases between. Germline lookup yields CDR1 SQVTM and CDR2 ANQGSEA. CDR3 size: 13 residues. The chain's CDR3 is CSAVGQMNTEAFF. CDR3 nucleotide sequence: TGCAGCGCTGTTGGACAGATGAACACTGAAGCTTTCTTT.

This chain connects TRBV5-4 to TRBJ1-1; TRBD1 is a possible D gene (6 bases). Germline V gives CDR1 SGHNT, CDR2 YYREEE (reference sequence). The CDR3 has 18 residues. Trimming took off 2 bases at V and 5 bases at J, with 25 bases between the two ends. CDR3: CASSLSYSRLKGGTEAFF. DNA of the CDR3: TGTGCCAGCAGCTTAAGCTACTCAAGGCTTAAAGGGGGTACTGAAGCTTTCTTT. Drawing the rest from reference TRBV5-4 and TRBJ1-1, the complete variable domain is ETGVTQSPTHLIKTRGQQVTLRCSSQSGHNTVSWYQQALGQGPQFIFQYYREEENGRGNFPPRFSGLQFPNYSSELNVNALELDDSALYLCASSLSYSRLKGGTEAFFGQGTRLTVV.

The chain recombines TRBV4-1 with TRBJ2-1; 8 positions agree with TRBD2. This CDR3 has 15 residues. The J segment lost 4 bases and the V segment lost 0 bases, leaving 2 bases of the junction unmatched. Germline CDR1 MGHRA, CDR2 YSYEKL. CDR3 coding DNA: TGCGCCAGCAGCCAAGAACCTAGCGGGTACAATGAGCAGTTCTTC. As protein: CASSQEPSGYNEQFF.

The V call is TRBV6-6, the J call TRBJ1-2, with 10 bases lining up with TRBD1. This CDR3 has 13 amino acids. With 6 bases clipped from V and 8 bases from J, the junction kept 6 bases outside the gene matches. Germline CDR1 MNHNY, CDR2 SVGAGI (reference sequence). CDR3 DNA sequence: TGTGCCAGCAGGGATCGGGACAGGGGCGGCTACACCTTC. It is translated as CASRDRDRGGYTF.

The gene calls are TRBV6-1 and TRBJ1-2; D may be TRBD1 (6 bases). Germline CDR1 and CDR2: MNHNS and SASEGT. The germline V and J ends were trimmed by 1 base and 1 base, with 7 bases remaining between them. The CDR3 has 14 residues. The CDR3 sequence: CASSEGTDNYGYTF. The CDR3 nucleotides read TGTGCCAGCAGTGAAGGGACAGATAACTATGGCTACACCTTC.

The rearrangement links TRBV7-9 to TRBJ1-6; D is uncertain. The CDR3 has 16 amino acids. In germline, CDR1 is SEHNR, CDR2 FQNEAQ (reference sequence). The ends were cut back, 5 bases at V and 0 bases at J, with 11 bases in the middle. In DNA, the CDR3 is TGTGCCAGCAGCCGCCCACCGAGCTCCTATAATTCACCCCTCCACTTT. This translates into CASSRPPSSYNSPLHF.

The rearrangement links TRBV19 to TRBJ1-5; D might be TRBD1 (6 bases). This CDR3 is built from 13 residues. With 9 bases removed from V and 5 bases from J, the gap between germline ends came to 14 bases. CDR1 LNHDA and CDR2 SQIVND come from the germline V gene (reference sequence). CDR3 DNA sequence: TGTGCCAGCAACAATGGACAGTATCAGCCCCAGCATTTT. Its protein product is CASNNGQYQPQHF.

This chain connects TRBV19 to TRBJ1-6; possible D gene TRBD1, 6 bases. The V and J ends lost 5 bases and 9 bases respectively, with 11 bases between them. Per the germline V gene, CDR1 is LNHDA and CDR2 is SQIVND (reference sequence). The CDR3 loop spans 13 amino acids. The CDR3, as DNA: TGTGCCAGTAGTTCAGGGGTAGGTTCACCCCTCCACTTT. Translating it yields CASSSGVGSPLHF.

This chain links TRBV4-3 with TRBJ2-2; D not resolved. V gave up 2 bases and J gave up 1 base, with 5 bases separating them. The CDR3 loop spans 14 amino acids. Germline V gene lookup returns CDR1 LGHNA and CDR2 YSLEER. The CDR3 DNA sequence: TGCGCCAGCAGCCAAATTCGGAACACCGGGGAGCTGTTTTTT. It translates to CASSQIRNTGELFF.

In its sample, this clone was seen a few times. This chain joins TRBV25-1 and TRBJ1-4, with TRBD1 matching 7 bases. Germline V gives CDR1 MGHDK, CDR2 SYGVNS. The length of the CDR3 is 16 residues. Unmatched junction bases numbered 7, after V lost 1 base and J lost 5 bases. CDR3 in amino acids: CASSEFPRDRNEKLFF. The CDR3 DNA sequence: TGTGCCAGCAGTGAATTCCCTCGGGACAGAAATGAAAAACTGTTTTTT. The full variable domain, in which reference TRBV25-1 and TRBJ1-4 provide the parts outside the CDR3, is EADIYQTPRYLVIGTGKKITLECSQTMGHDKMYWYQQDPGMELHLIHYSYGVNSTEKGDLSSESTVSRIRTEHFPLTLESARPSHTSQYLCASSEFPRDRNEKLFFGSGTQLSVL.

This clone was observed a handful of times. This rearrangement joins TRBV24-1 to TRBJ1-6, with 7 bases aligning to TRBD1. Germline V gene sequence: CDR1 KGHDR, CDR2 SFDVKD. The ends lost 6 bases at V and 0 bases at J; junction bases unmatched: 22. The CDR3 extends over 22 amino acids. The CDR3 protein is CATSLERTGNQSLSSYNSPLHF. The CDR3 DNA is TGTGCCACCAGTCTGGAAAGGACAGGAAATCAATCACTTAGCTCCTATAATTCACCCCTCCACTTT.

The chain has TRBV5-1 and TRBJ1-5; 7 nucleotides align to TRBD1. Germline values: CDR1 SGHRS, CDR2 YFSETQ. Trimming took 4 bases from V and 5 from J; bases not matched to a gene: 6. The CDR3 covers 14 residues. The DNA of the CDR3 is TGCGCCAGCAGCCCGGACAGGTTGGATCAGCCCCAGCATTTT. It translates to CASSPDRLDQPQHF. The entire variable domain, with the rest obtained from reference TRBV5-1 and TRBJ1-5, is as follows: KAGVTQTPRYLIKTRGQQVTLSCSPISGHRSVSWYQQTPGQGLQFLFEYFSETQRNKGNFPGRFSGRQFSNSRSEMNVSTLELGDSALYLCASSPDRLDQPQHFGDGTRLSIL.

The J gene is TRBJ2-5, the V gene TRBV3-1 (or the pseudogene TRBV3-2), with 9 bases lining up with TRBD2. CDR1 is LGHDT and CDR2 is YNNKEL in the germline V gene (reference sequence). With 3 bases clipped from V and 0 bases from J, the junction kept 5 bases outside the gene matches. This CDR3 is 16 amino acids long. The CDR3 bases are TGTGCCAGCAGCCACGTCAGCGGGGGGTACCAAGAGACCCAGTACTTC. Its protein product is CASSHVSGGYQETQYF.

V and J are TRBV6-5 and TRBJ2-1; 8 positions match TRBD2. V was clipped by 5 bases and J by 15 bases; unmatched bases: 9. CDR1 and CDR2 from the germline V gene are MNHEY and SVGAGI. The CDR3 sequence is 12 residues long. Written as DNA, the CDR3 is TGTGCCAGCAGTCCAGGGACTAGATCGACGTTCTTC. This translates into CASSPGTRSTFF.

This clone was seen just once. This chain connects TRBV18 to TRBJ2-3; 9 nucleotides match TRBD1. J gave up 4 bases and V 3 bases, and 5 bases lay outside the gene matches. CDR1 and CDR2 (germline): KGHSH, LQKENI. The CDR3 totals 15 residues. CDR3 protein: CASSPDRGSSDTQYF. The CDR3 DNA reads TGTGCCAGCTCACCGGACAGGGGATCATCAGATACGCAGTATTTT.

The chain recombines TRBV11-2 with TRBJ1-2; D ambiguous. The CDR3 has 13 residues. CDR1 and CDR2 (germline): SGHAT, FQNNGV. With 1 base removed from V and 5 bases from J, the gap between germline ends came to 8 bases. The CDR3 spells CASSLGASYGYTF. The CDR3 DNA sequence: TGTGCCAGCAGCTTAGGAGCAAGTTATGGCTACACCTTC.

CDR3 region: CASSRETGNTIYF. In DNA, the CDR3 is TGTGCCAGCAGCCGGGAGACTGGAAACACCATATATTTT. This sequence joins TRBV12-3 or TRBV12-4 and TRBJ1-3; D remains unclear. V was pared by 6 bases and J by 2 bases, with 8 bases between. The CDR3 runs to 13 residues.

This clone was detected only once. The chain couples TRBV9 to TRBJ2-7; 9 nucleotides line up with TRBD1. With V trimmed by 3 bases and J by 5 bases, 9 bases remained unmatched. The CDR3 runs to 15 residues. Germline lookup yields CDR1 SGDLS and CDR2 YYNGEE. This chain's CDR3 is CASSARDREMDEQYF. Here the CDR3 DNA reads TGTGCCAGCAGCGCAAGGGACAGGGAGATGGACGAGCAGTACTTC.

J is TRBJ1-1 and V is TRBV27; a weak D match, TRBD1 (5 bases). CDR3 length equals 15 residues. The germline V gene encodes CDR1 MNHEY and CDR2 SMNVEV (reference sequence). V lost 4 bases and J 0 bases, leaving 12 bases between the germline ends. The CDR3: CASSYQGHMNTEAFF. CDR3 nucleotide sequence: TGTGCCAGCAGTTATCAGGGCCATATGAACACTGAAGCTTTCTTT.

The chain couples TRBV20-1 to TRBJ2-5; 9 nucleotides line up with TRBD2. Trimming at V came to 3 bases and at J to 3 bases, leaving 8 bases not matched to a gene. This CDR3 region has 15 residues. CDR1 and CDR2 (germline): DFQATT, SNEGSKA (reference sequence). In DNA form, the CDR3 reads TGCAGTGCTAGTAGCGGGGGCAGCCCCAAAGAGACCCAGTACTTC. This translates into CSASSGGSPKETQYF.